Each of the 6 T cell receptor beta chains below was sequenced from the same sample in a study of T cell repertoires in cytomegalovirus infection (dated by TCRdb to about 2019). Sequenced using an Illumina HiSeq 1500. The public reads were reprocessed in TCRdb via fastp at Q25 and MiXCR, keeping in-frame beta chains. One record per CDR3 amino acid sequence lists the most common genes and DNA. Here the sample has around 740,000 distinct CDR3 sequences; 35% occur a single time. The top ten clones comprise under 3.5% of the sample. Sequencing used PBMCs. These TCRs come from a human donor in good health (CMV status not recorded). Some clones in this sample may be carry-over from other donors' samples.

This chain joins TRBV12-3 or TRBV12-4 and TRBJ1-2; weak D call: TRBD1 (5 bases). Deletions cut 5 bases from V and 0 bases from J, with 10 bases between. The CDR3 has 14 amino acids. CDR3 in amino acids: CASSRTRANYGYTF. DNA of the CDR3: TGTGCCAGCAGTCGGACAAGGGCTAACTATGGCTACACCTTC.

The chain has TRBV7-2 and TRBJ2-7; possibly TRBD1 for D (5 bases). Germline V gene lookup returns CDR1 SGHTA and CDR2 FQGNSA. CDR3 length: 14 residues. Trimming took 0 bases from V and 4 from J, leaving 10 bases between them. CDR3 region: CASSLADSGYEQYF. CDR3 nucleotide sequence: TGTGCCAGCAGCTTAGCTGACAGTGGTTACGAGCAGTACTTC.

This clonotype was observed a few times. This chain joins TRBV7-2 and TRBJ2-1; 10 positions agree with TRBD2. Germline-derived CDR1 and CDR2 are SGHTA and FQGNSA. The CDR3 loop spans 19 amino acids. V dropped 3 bases and J dropped 0; count of bases not matched to a gene: 11. In DNA, the CDR3 is TGTGCCAGCAGCTTTGCGGGGGGGACTAGCGACCCCTCCTACAATGAGCAGTTCTTC. It encodes CASSFAGGTSDPSYNEQFF.

For this clonotype: A much bigger clone sits one base away, suggesting this may be a read error. J is TRBJ1-6 and V is TRBV7-6; 7 bases line up with TRBD1. This CDR3 is built from 18 residues. CDR1 is SGHVS, CDR2 FNYEAQ, per germline. The CDR3 sequence is CASSFGPGTDLTNSHLHF. The CDR3 DNA reads as TGTGCCAGCAGCTTTGGCCCTGGGACAGACCTAACCAATTCACACCTCCACTTT. Supplemented by reference TRBV7-6 and TRBJ1-6, the full variable domain reads GAGVSQSPRYKVTKRGQDVALRCDPISGHVSLYWYRQALGQGPEFLTYFNYEAQQDKSGLPNDRFSAERPEGSISTLTIQRTEQRDSAMYRCASSFGPGTDLTNSHLHFGNGTRLTVT.

This clonotype was observed a handful of times. V usage is TRBV19 and J usage is TRBJ2-1; 10 nucleotides line up with TRBD2. The CDR3 covers 15 residues. From germline, CDR1 is LNHDA and CDR2 SQIVND (reference sequence). V lost 5 bases, J lost 5 bases, and 6 bases stayed unmatched. The CDR3 here is CASSLAGTSDNEQFF. Here the CDR3 DNA reads TGTGCCAGTAGTCTGGCCGGGACTAGCGACAATGAGCAGTTCTTC.

This clonotype was seen repeatedly, ten times or more. The chain is built from TRBV7-8 and TRBJ2-7; D is perhaps TRBD1 (5 bases). From germline, CDR1 is SGHVS and CDR2 FQNEAQ. V lost 2 bases, J lost 4 bases, and 9 bases lay in between. This CDR3 is built from 13 residues. This CDR3 is CASSLLKGYEQYF. The CDR3 DNA sequence: TGTGCCAGCAGCTTATTGAAGGGGTACGAGCAGTACTTC.